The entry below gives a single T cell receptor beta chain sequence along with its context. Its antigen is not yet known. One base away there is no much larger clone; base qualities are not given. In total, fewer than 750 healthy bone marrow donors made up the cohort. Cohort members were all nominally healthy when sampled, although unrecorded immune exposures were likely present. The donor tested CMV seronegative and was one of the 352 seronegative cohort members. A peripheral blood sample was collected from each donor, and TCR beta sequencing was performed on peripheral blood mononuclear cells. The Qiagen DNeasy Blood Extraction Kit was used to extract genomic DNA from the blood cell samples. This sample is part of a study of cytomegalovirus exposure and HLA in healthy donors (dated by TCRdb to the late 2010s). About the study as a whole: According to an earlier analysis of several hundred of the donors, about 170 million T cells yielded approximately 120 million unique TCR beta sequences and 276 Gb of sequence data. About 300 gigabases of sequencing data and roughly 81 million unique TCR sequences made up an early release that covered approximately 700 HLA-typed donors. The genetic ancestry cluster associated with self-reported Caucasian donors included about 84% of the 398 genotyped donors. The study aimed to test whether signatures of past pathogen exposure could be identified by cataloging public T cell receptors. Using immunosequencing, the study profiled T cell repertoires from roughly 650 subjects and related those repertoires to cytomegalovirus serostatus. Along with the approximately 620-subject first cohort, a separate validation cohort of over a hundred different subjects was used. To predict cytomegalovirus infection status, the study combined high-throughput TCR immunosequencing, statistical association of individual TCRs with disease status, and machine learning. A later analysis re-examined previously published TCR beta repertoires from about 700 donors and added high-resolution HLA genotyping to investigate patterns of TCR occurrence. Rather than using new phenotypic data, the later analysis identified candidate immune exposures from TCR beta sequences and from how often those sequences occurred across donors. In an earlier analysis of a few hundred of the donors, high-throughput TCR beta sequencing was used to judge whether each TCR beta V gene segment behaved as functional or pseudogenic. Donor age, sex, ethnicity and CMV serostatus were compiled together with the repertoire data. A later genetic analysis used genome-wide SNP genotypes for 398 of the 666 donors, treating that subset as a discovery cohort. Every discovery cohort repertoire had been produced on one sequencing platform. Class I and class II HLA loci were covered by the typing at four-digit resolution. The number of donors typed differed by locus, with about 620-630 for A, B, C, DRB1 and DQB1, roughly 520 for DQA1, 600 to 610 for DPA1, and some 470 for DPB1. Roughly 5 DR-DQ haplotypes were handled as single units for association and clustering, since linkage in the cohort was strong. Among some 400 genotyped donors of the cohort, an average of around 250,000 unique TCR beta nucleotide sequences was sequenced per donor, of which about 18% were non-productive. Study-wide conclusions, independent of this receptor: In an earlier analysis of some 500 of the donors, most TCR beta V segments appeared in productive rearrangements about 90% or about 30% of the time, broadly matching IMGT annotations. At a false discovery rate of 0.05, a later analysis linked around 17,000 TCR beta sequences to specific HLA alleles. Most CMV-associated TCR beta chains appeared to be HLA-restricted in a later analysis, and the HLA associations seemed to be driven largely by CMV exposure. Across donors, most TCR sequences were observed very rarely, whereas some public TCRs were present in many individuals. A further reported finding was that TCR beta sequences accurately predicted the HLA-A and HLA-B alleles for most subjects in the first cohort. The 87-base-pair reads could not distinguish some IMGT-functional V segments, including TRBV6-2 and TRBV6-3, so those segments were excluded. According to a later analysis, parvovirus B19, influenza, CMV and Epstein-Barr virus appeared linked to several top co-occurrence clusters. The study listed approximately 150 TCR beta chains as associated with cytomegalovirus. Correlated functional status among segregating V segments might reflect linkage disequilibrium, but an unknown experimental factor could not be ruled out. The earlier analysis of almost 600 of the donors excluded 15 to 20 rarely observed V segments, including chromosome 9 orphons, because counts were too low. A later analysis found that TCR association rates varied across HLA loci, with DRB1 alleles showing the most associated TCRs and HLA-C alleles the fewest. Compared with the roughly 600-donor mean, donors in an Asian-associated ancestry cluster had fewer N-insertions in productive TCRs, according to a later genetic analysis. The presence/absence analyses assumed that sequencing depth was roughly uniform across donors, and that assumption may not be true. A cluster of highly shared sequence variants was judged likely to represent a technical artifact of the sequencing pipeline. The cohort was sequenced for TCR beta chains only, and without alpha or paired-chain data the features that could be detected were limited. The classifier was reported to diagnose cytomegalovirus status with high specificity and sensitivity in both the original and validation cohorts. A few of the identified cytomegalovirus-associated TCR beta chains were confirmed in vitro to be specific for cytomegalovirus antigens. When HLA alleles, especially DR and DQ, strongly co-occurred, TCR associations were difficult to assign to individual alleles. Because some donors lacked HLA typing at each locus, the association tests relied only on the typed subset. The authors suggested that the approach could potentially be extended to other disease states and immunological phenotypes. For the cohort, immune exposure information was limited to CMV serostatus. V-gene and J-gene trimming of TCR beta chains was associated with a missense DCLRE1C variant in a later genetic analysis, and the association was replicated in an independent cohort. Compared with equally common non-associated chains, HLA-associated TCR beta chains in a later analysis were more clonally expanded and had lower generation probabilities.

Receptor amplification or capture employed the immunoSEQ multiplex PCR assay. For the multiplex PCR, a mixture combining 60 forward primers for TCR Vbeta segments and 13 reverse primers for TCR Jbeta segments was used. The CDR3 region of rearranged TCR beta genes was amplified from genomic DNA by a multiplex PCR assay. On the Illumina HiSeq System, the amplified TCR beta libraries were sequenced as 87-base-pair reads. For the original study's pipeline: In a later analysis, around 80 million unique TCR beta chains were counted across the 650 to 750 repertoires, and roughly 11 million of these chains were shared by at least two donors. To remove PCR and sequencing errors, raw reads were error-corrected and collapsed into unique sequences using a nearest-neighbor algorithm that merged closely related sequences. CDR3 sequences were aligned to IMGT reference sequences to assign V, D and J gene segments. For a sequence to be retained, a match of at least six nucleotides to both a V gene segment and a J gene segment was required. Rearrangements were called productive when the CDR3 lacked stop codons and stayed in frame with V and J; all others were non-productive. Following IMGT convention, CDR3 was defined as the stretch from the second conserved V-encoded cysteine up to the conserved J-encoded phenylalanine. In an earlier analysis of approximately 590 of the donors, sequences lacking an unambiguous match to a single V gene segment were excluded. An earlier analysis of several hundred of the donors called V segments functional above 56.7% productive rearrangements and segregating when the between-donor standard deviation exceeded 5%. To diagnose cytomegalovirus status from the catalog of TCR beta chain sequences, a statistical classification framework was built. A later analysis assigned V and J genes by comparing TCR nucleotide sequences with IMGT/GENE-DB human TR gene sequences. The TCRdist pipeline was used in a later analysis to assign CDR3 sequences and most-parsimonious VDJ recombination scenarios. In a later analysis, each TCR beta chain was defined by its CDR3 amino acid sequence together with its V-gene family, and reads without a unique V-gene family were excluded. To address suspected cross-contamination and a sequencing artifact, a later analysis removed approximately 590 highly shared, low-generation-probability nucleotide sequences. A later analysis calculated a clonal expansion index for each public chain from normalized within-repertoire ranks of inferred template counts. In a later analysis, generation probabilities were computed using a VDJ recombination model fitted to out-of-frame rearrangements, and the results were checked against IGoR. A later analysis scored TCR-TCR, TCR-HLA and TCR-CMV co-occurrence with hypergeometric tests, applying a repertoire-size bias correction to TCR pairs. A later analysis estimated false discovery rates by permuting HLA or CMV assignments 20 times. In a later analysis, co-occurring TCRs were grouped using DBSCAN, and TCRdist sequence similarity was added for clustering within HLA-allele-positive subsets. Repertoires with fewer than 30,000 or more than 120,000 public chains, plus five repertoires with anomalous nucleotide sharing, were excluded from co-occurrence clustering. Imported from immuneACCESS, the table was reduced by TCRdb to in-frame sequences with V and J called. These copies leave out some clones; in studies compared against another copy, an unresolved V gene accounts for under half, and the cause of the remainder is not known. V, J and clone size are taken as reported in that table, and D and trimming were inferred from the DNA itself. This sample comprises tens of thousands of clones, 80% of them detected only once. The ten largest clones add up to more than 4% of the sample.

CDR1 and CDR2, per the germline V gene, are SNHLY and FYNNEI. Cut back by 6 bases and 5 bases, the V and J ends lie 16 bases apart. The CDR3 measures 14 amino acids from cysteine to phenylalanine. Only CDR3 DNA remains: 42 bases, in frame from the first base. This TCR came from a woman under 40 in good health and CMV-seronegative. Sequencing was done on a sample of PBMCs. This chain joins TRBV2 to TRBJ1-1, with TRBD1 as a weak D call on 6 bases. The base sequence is TGTGCCAGCAGCCGAGACAGGTCTGGGACTGAAGCTTTCTTT. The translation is CASSRDRSGTEAFF.